The 20 T cell receptor beta chains listed next were all sequenced from one sample in a study of OX40 agonist ivuxolimab in advanced cancers. The method was immunoSEQ multiplex PCR; TCRdb's version includes in-frame clones alone and lacks a portion of them. This repertoire shows approximately 60,000 clones, 80% to 90% found once; its top ten account for roughly an eighth. The sequencing used CD4+ or CD8+ T cells sorted from blood, collected in a trial of the OX40 agonist ivuxolimab. These receptors all come from an adult with an advanced solid tumor such as melanoma, head and neck, liver or kidney cancer.

The chain uses TRBV13 and TRBJ2-3; the match to TRBD1 covers 9 bases. The V segment lost 2 bases and the J segment 8 bases; nucleotides outside the gene matches: 8. This CDR3 has 15 residues. CDR1 is PRHDT and CDR2 is FYEKMQ in the germline V gene (reference sequence). The CDR3 DNA reads TGTGCCAGCAGCTTATCACAGGGGGCGGGGGTTACGCAGTATTTT. Protein sequence: CASSLSQGAGVTQYF.

This chain connects TRBV9 to TRBJ1-1; D is undetermined. The CDR3 consists of 13 residues. Trimming left V 2 bases short and J 7 bases short, with 12 bases between. The germline V gene has CDR1 SGDLS and CDR2 YYNGEE. This chain's CDR3 is CASSVSHGLEAFF. Here the CDR3 DNA reads TGTGCCAGCAGCGTGAGTCACGGACTTGAAGCTTTCTTT.

This chain uses TRBV27 with TRBJ1-5; D perhaps matches TRBD1 (6 bases). V lost 4 bases and J lost 0, with 7 bases in between. This CDR3 has 14 residues. Germline V gene lookup returns CDR1 MNHEY and CDR2 SMNVEV (reference sequence). The DNA of the CDR3 is TGTGCCAGCAGTTCCAGGGGTAGCAATCAGCCCCAGCATTTT. Protein sequence: CASSSRGSNQPQHF.

Regarding this clone: A much larger clone sits a single nucleotide away, making a read error possible. Other DNA sequences in the same sample also yield this CDR3. V usage is TRBV7-2 and J usage is TRBJ2-3; 12 bases match TRBD2. Germline V CDR1 and CDR2: SGHTA, FQGNSA. The CDR3 sequence is 15 residues long. Trimming cost V 5 bases and J 5 bases; bases outside gene matches: 5. CDR3 DNA: TGTGCCAGCAGCCCTAGCGGGGGGGCGGGAGATACGCAGTATTTT. As protein: CASSPSGGAGDTQYF. The full variable domain, rest sourced from reference TRBV7-2 and TRBJ2-3, is GAGVSQSPSNKVTEKGKDVELRCDPISGHTALYWYRQSLGQGLEFLIYFQGNSAPDKSGLPSDRFSAERTGGSVSTLTIQRTQQEDSAVYLCASSPSGGAGDTQYFGPGTRLTVL.

This chain joins TRBV30 and TRBJ1-6; no clear D gene. From germline, CDR1 is GTSNPN and CDR2 SVGIG (reference sequence). This CDR3 region has 13 residues. The V and J ends lost 5 bases and 0 bases respectively, with 5 bases between them. CDR3 DNA: TGTGCCTGGTCGGGCTCCTATAATTCACCCCTCCACTTT. It is translated as CAWSGSYNSPLHF.

Notes on this clone: The junction differs from germline at one of its ends, possibly a read error. The rearrangement uses TRBV6-5 and TRBJ2-5, with D perhaps matching TRBD2 (6 bases). This CDR3 spans 15 amino acids. Germline V gene lookup returns CDR1 MNHEY and CDR2 SVGAGI. The chain's CDR3 is CASSYGGLDQEAQYF. The CDR3 DNA reads as TGTGCCAGCAGTTACGGGGGACTCGACCAAGAGGCCCAGTACTTC.

The chain employs TRBV28 and TRBJ2-1; no clear D gene. V lost 6 bases, J lost 5 bases, and 11 bases lay in between. The germline CDR1 and CDR2 sequences are MDHEN and SYDVKM. The CDR3 totals 13 residues. The chain's CDR3 is CASSPDVDNEQFF. The CDR3 bases are TGTGCCAGCAGCCCTGACGTTGACAATGAGCAGTTCTTC.

This sequence joins TRBV2 and TRBJ1-1; D is perhaps TRBD1 (5 bases). Germline CDR1 SNHLY, CDR2 FYNNEI. The CDR3 has 15 residues. V was trimmed by 8 bases and J by 5 bases, leaving 21 bases between them. The CDR3 nucleotides read TGTGCCAGCTGGGATCAAGGGGCCAGGAGAACTGAAGCTTTCTTT. This encodes CASWDQGARRTEAFF. The entire variable domain, with the rest obtained from reference TRBV2 and TRBJ1-1, is as follows: EPEVTQTPSHQVTQMGQEVILRCVPISNHLYFYWYRQILGQKVEFLVSFYNNEISEKSEIFDDQFSVERPDGSNFTLKIRSTKLEDSAMYFCASWDQGARRTEAFFGQGTRLTVV.

The CDR3 region has the DNA TGTGCCAGCAGCTTATCATCGGCGACTGAAGCTTTCTTT. This gives the protein CASSLSSATEAFF. The chain carries TRBV7-6 and TRBJ1-1, with unresolved D. Between the trimmed V and J ends, which lost 2 bases and 5 bases, there was a span of 9 bases. Germline CDR1 reads SGHVS; CDR2 reads FNYEAQ. The CDR3 spans 13 residues.

This chain joins TRBV30 and TRBJ2-1; TRBD1 agrees at 11 bases. V was pared by 3 bases and J by 4 bases, with 11 bases of the junction left unmatched. This CDR3 is built from 17 residues. Germline CDR1 and CDR2: GTSNPN and SVGIG (reference sequence). The CDR3 protein is CAWRLHRDRGSYNEQFF. The CDR3, as DNA: TGTGCCTGGAGACTTCACCGGGACAGGGGGTCGTACAATGAGCAGTTCTTC.

The chain recombines TRBV4-1 with TRBJ2-1; D possibly corresponds to TRBD1 (6 bases). Germline V lookup: CDR1 MGHRA, CDR2 YSYEKL. The CDR3 runs 15 residues. The V end was cut by 0 bases, the J end by 2 bases, with 8 bases between. The CDR3 reads CASSQERDTYNEQFF. The CDR3 DNA follows: TGCGCCAGCAGCCAAGAAAGGGACACCTACAATGAGCAGTTCTTC.

This clone was detected once. J is TRBJ1-4 and V is TRBV7-9; D is unclear. Trimming stripped 5 bases from V and 2 bases from J, with 9 bases between. The CDR3 spans 14 residues. Germline CDR1 SEHNR, CDR2 FQNEAQ (reference sequence). CDR3 amino acids: CASSQRTTNEKLFF. Written as DNA, the CDR3 is TGTGCCAGCAGCCAGCGGACTACTAATGAAAAACTGTTTTTT.

This chain uses TRBV7-3 with TRBJ2-1; possibly TRBD1 for D (5 bases). Germline V gene sequence: CDR1 SGHTA, CDR2 FQGTGA. The CDR3 spans 13 residues. The V end lost 5 bases, the J end lost 4 bases, and 9 bases lay between the germline ends. The CDR3: CASSPDRYNEQFF. The CDR3 DNA sequence: TGTGCCAGCAGCCCAGACAGATACAATGAGCAGTTCTTC.

The chain is built from TRBV7-9 and TRBJ2-7; TRBD1 matches at 9 bases. The CDR3 runs to 14 residues. Per the germline V gene, CDR1 is SEHNR and CDR2 is FQNEAQ (reference sequence). The junction had 9 bases not matched to a gene; V was cut back by 5 bases and J by 7 bases. CDR3 nucleotide sequence: TGTGCCAGCAGCAACCGGGACAGGGTGTTGGAGCAGTACTTC. This codes for CASSNRDRVLEQYF.

The chain uses TRBV27 and TRBJ2-1; D not certain. Trimming left V 3 bases short and J 5 bases short, with 11 bases between. The CDR3 contains 14 residues. Germline V lookup: CDR1 MNHEY, CDR2 SMNVEV (reference sequence). CDR3 in amino acids: CASSFLDGNNEQFF. CDR3 bases: TGTGCCAGCAGTTTCTTAGACGGAAACAATGAGCAGTTCTTC.

The chain links TRBV4-2 to TRBJ2-1; TRBD2 matches 10 bases. Germline V gives CDR1 LGHNA, CDR2 YNFKEQ. The ends lost 1 base at V and 6 bases at J; junction bases unmatched: 12. The CDR3 length is 18 residues. The CDR3 region is CASSQAFPAGGPGNEQFF. CDR3 DNA: TGTGCCAGCAGCCAAGCGTTCCCAGCGGGAGGGCCTGGCAATGAGCAGTTCTTC.

This sequence joins TRBV7-9 and TRBJ2-5; weak D call: TRBD2 (5 bases). CDR1 and CDR2 from the germline V gene are SEHNR and FQNEAQ (reference sequence). This CDR3 has 16 amino acids. V was cut by 5 bases and J by 2 bases, with 18 bases left in between. The CDR3 DNA follows: TGTGCCAGCAGCGAGAGGCAAAGAGGGTGGCAAGAGACCCAGTACTTC. Its protein product is CASSERQRGWQETQYF.

V is TRBV10-3 and J is TRBJ1-2, with 11 bases lining up with TRBD1. With V trimmed by 6 bases and J by 4 bases, 13 bases remained unmatched. Germline assignment: CDR1 ENHRY and CDR2 SYGVKD. CDR3 size: 17 residues. The CDR3 nucleotides are TGTGCCATCAGCGAACCCGGGACAGGGGGTCGCGGCTATGGCTACACCTTC. It encodes CAISEPGTGGRGYGYTF.

V usage is TRBV11-3 and J usage is TRBJ2-1, with D uncertain. From germline, CDR1 is SGHNT and CDR2 YENEEA. The germline V and J ends were trimmed by 5 bases and 5 bases, with 13 bases remaining between them. The CDR3 is made up of 14 amino acids. The CDR3 reads CASSPNRVDNEQFF. The CDR3 DNA reads as TGTGCCAGCAGCCCCAATAGGGTGGACAATGAGCAGTTCTTC.

Worth noting for this clone: At one boundary the junction diverges from the germline segment, which might be a read error. This chain uses TRBV6-1 with TRBJ2-2, with 10 bases that match TRBD2. The CDR3 covers 16 residues. The germline V gene encodes CDR1 MNHNS and CDR2 SASEGT. This chain's CDR3 is CASSKAGGMGTGELFF. CDR3 bases: TGTGCCAGCAGTAAAGCGGGGGGGATGGGCACCGGGGAGCTGTTTTTT.